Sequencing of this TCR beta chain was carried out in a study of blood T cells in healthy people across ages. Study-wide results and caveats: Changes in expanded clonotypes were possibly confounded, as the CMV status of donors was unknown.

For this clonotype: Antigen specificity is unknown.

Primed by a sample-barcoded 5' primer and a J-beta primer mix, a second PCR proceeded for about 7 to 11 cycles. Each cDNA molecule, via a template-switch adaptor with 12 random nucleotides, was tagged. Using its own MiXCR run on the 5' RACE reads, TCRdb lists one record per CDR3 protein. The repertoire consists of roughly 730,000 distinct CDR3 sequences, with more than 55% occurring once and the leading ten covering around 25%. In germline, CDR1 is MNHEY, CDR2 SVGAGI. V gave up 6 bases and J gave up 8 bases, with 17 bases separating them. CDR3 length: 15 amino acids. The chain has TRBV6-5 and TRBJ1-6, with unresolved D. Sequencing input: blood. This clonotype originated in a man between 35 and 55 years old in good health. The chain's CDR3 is CASSHKAAVHSPLHF. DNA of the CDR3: TGTGCCAGCAGCCATAAAGCGGCCGTCCATTCACCCCTCCACTTT.